The clone carrying this T cell receptor beta chain occurred many times. Documented time point: healthy volunteer bleed at 6 weeks. The starting material, unfractionated whole blood, was used for total RNA extraction. For the library, individual cDNA molecules each received unique molecular identifiers. Original data processing: TCR counts had a median of approximately 87,000 per sample and spanned roughly 20,000 to 690,600. One entry per CDR3 protein results from TCRdb running MiXCR on the RACE reads. These V and J calls are TCRdb output, not the study's own analysis. This table has more than 60,000 distinct CDR3 sequences, 7% to 9% appearing once. This record comes from a study of human T cells and chemical hapten exposure. This CDR3 spans 16 amino acids. The germline V gene encodes CDR1 LGHNA and CDR2 YNFKEQ. V lost 0 bases and J 4 bases, leaving 14 bases between the germline ends.

This sequence joins TRBV4-2 and TRBJ2-3; TRBD1 is a possible D gene (7 bases). The sequence came from a male donor in good health. Some clones in this sample may be carry-over from other donors' samples. The sample consisted of whole blood. CDR3 in DNA: TGTGCCAGCAGCCAAGAGCCAGGGGGAGGTGCAGATACGCAGTATTTT. Its translation: CASSQEPGGGADTQYF.